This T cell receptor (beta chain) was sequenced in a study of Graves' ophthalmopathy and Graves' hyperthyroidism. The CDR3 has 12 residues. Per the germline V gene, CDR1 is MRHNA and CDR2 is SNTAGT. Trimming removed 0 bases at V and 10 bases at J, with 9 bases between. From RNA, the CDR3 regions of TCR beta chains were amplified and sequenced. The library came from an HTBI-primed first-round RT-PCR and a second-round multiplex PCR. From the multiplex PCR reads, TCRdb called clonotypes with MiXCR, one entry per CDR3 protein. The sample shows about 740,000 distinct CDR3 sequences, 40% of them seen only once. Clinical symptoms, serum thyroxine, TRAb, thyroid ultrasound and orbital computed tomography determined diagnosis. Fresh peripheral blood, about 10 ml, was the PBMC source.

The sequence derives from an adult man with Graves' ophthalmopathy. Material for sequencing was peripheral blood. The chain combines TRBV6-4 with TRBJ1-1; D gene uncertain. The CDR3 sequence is CASSDSVGPAFF. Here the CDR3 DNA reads TGTGCCAGCAGTGACTCTGTAGGGCCAGCTTTCTTT.